One and the same sample provided the 17 T cell receptor beta chains below, sequenced in a study of glioma-infiltrating T cells. TCR alpha and beta CDR3 regions were amplified from RNA using iRepertoire nested multiplex PCR. TCRdb fed the multiplex PCR reads into MiXCR, producing one record per CDR3 protein. This table has about 89,000 distinct CDR3 sequences, 20% to 25% appearing once. Material: glioma tissue, nonneoplastic brain tissue, or PBMCs (not recorded which). The receptor set was obtained from a human donor with low-grade glioma or glioblastoma, undergoing nonglioma brain surgery, or in good health (not recorded which).

On this clonotype itself: One end of the junction fails to match germline, which may point to a read error. J is TRBJ2-7 and V is TRBV12-3 or TRBV12-4; 7 bases fit TRBD1. The CDR3 covers 12 residues. The CDR3 DNA sequence: TGTGCCGGCAGTTCCGACAGGGTAGAGCAGTACTTC. This sequence encodes CAGSSDRVEQYF.

For this clonotype: Possible read error: a much larger clone is one base away. The gene calls are TRBV18 and TRBJ2-5, with 8 bases that match TRBD1. The CDR3 length is 18 residues. V trimming: 0 bases; J trimming: 6 bases; junction bases outside the gene matches: 15. Germline V gene data show CDR1 as KGHSH and CDR2 as LQKENI. DNA of the CDR3: TGTGCCAGCTCACCACCTGGGACAGGCGTTACCCGTAGGAAGACCCAGTACTTC. It codes for CASSPPGTGVTRRKTQYF.

This clonotype showed up many times. This chain connects TRBV18 to TRBJ2-7, with 9 bases lining up with TRBD1. CDR1 is KGHSH and CDR2 is LQKENI in the germline V gene. This CDR3 is 14 amino acids long. Trimming took 1 base from V and 6 from J; bases not matched to a gene: 4. The CDR3 DNA sequence: TGTGCCAGCTCACCACTGGGACAGGGAGGCGAGCAGTACTTC. It codes for CASSPLGQGGEQYF.

This clonotype occurred a few times. A read error may be the cause here, since a much bigger clone is one base away. This chain connects TRBV11-2 to TRBJ1-5; unclear D gene. There are 13 residues in the CDR3. V was pared by 1 base and J by 3 bases, with 4 bases between. Germline CDR1 and CDR2: SGHAT and FQNNGV. The CDR3 loop is CASSLGYNQPQHF. DNA for the CDR3: TGTGCCAGCAGCTTAGGGTACAATCAGCCCCAGCATTTT. Full variable domain (remainder filled in from reference TRBV11-2 and TRBJ1-5): EAGVAQSPRYKIIEKRQSVAFWCNPISGHATLYWYQQILGQGPKLLIQFQNNGVVDDSQLPKDRFSAERLKGVDSTLKIQPAKLEDSAVYLCASSLGYNQPQHFGDGTRLSIL.

This clonotype has a single count. A junction end diverges from the germline sequence, so it may reflect a read error. The chain uses TRBV20-1 and TRBJ2-1; 9 nucleotides align to TRBD2. Germline loops: CDR1 DFQATT, CDR2 SNEGSKA (reference sequence). The CDR3 runs 14 residues. CDR3 protein: CSASGGGGFNEHFF. Here the CDR3 DNA reads TGCAGTGCTAGTGGCGGGGGGGGTTTCAATGAGCATTTCTTT.

This clonotype has a count of ten or more. The chain combines TRBV19 with TRBJ1-5; D unresolved. V was shortened by 2 bases and J by 13 bases, with 9 bases between the two germline ends. The CDR3 contains 11 residues. Germline V CDR1 and CDR2: LNHDA, SQIVND (reference sequence). The DNA for the CDR3 is TGTGCCAGTAGTATAAAAGCTACTCAGCATTTT. Translating gives CASSIKATQHF.

This rearrangement joins TRBV12-3 or TRBV12-4 to TRBJ1-5, with 7 bases aligning to TRBD1. Trimming cost V 6 bases and J 7 bases; bases outside gene matches: 9. The CDR3 spans 14 residues. CDR3 loop: CASSRTGVSQPQHF. The CDR3 region has the DNA TGTGCCAGCAGCCGTACAGGGGTGTCACAGCCCCAGCATTTT.

In this sample, this clonotype turned up many times. The CDR3 reads CASSYSRTSGKVNEQFF. CDR3 DNA: TGTGCCAGCAGTTACTCCCGGACTAGCGGGAAAGTAAATGAGCAGTTCTTC. V usage is TRBV6-2 or TRBV6-3 and J usage is TRBJ2-1, with 12 positions matching TRBD2. The ends lost 0 bases at V and 7 bases at J; junction bases unmatched: 7. CDR1 and CDR2 (germline): MNHEY, SVGEGT. CDR3 size: 17 residues.

This clonotype was counted at least ten times. J is TRBJ1-2 and V is TRBV2, with D perhaps matching TRBD1 (5 bases). Germline V gene lookup returns CDR1 SNHLY and CDR2 FYNNEI. The CDR3 extends over 15 amino acids. Trimming removed 7 bases from V and 4 bases from J, with 19 bases in between. The CDR3 here is CASIILSGQGYGYTF. CDR3 nucleotides: TGTGCCAGCATAATATTGTCGGGCCAGGGCTATGGCTACACCTTC. The variable domain in full, with the rest retrieved from reference TRBV2 and TRBJ1-2, is EPEVTQTPSHQVTQMGQEVILRCVPISNHLYFYWYRQILGQKVEFLVSFYNNEISEKSEIFDDQFSVERPDGSNFTLKIRSTKLEDSAMYFCASIILSGQGYGYTFGSGTRLTVV.

The sample holds one count of this clonotype. Sequence at one end of the junction differs from germline and may be a read error. V usage is TRBV18 and J usage is TRBJ2-3; D is unclear. The CDR3 has 14 residues. From germline, CDR1 is KGHSH and CDR2 LQKENI. Written as DNA, the CDR3 is TGTGCCAGATCACCACCTTCCGTGGCAGATACGCAGTATTTT. Translating it yields CARSPPSVADTQYF.

The rearrangement joins TRBV4-1 to TRBJ2-1; D is unclear. The ends were cut back, 6 bases at V and 4 bases at J, with 13 bases in the middle. This CDR3 has 14 residues. Germline CDR1 MGHRA, CDR2 YSYEKL. CDR3 nucleotide sequence: TGCGCCAGCAGTTACTACCCCTATTACAATGAGCAGTTCTTC. Translating it yields CASSYYPYYNEQFF.

Worth noting for this clonotype: A read error is possible here, since a much larger clone lies one base away. Because it lacks the conserved phenylalanine or tryptophan at the end, this CDR3 is likely a read error. This sequence joins TRBV3-1 and TRBJ1-2, with D hard to call. Trimming shortened V by 0 bases and J by 4 bases, and 9 bases separated the two germline ends. Germline V lookup: CDR1 LGHDT, CDR2 YNNKEL (reference sequence). This CDR3 contains 14 residues. Here the CDR3 reads CASSQEWGPYGYTL. Written as DNA, the CDR3 is TGTGCCAGCAGCCAAGAGTGGGGTCCCTATGGCTACACCTTA.

This clonotype was counted many times. The chain couples TRBV20-1 to TRBJ2-5, with 9 positions matching TRBD2. From germline, CDR1 is DFQATT and CDR2 SNEGSKA (reference sequence). Losses at the gene ends were 3 bases for V and 3 bases for J; bases not matched to a gene: 8. The length of the CDR3 is 15 residues. CDR3 loop: CSARVGGGGEETQYF. The CDR3 nucleotides read TGCAGTGCTAGGGTGGGTGGCGGGGGGGAAGAGACCCAGTACTTC.

At least ten counts were recorded for this clonotype. V usage is TRBV6-1 and J usage is TRBJ2-7; perhaps TRBD1 as D (6 bases). CDR1 is MNHNS and CDR2 is SASEGT in the germline V gene. The CDR3 is 13 amino acids. The ends were cut back, 5 bases at V and 4 bases at J, with 12 bases in the middle. The CDR3 nucleotides read TGTGCCAGCAGTCGGGGACATTCTTACGAGCAGTACTTC. It encodes CASSRGHSYEQYF.

The chain has TRBV6-6 and TRBJ1-1, with D possibly being TRBD1 (5 bases). CDR3 length: 14 residues. Germline V gives CDR1 MNHNY, CDR2 SVGAGI (reference sequence). Between the trimmed V and J ends, which lost 2 bases and 11 bases, there was a span of 18 bases. CDR3 region: CASSYLDRRRGAFF. Written as DNA, the CDR3 is TGTGCCAGCAGTTACCTCGACAGAAGGCGGGGGGCTTTCTTT.

This clonotype was recorded only once. V gene TRBV5-1 combines with J gene TRBJ2-1; 13 nucleotides agree with TRBD2. The length of the CDR3 is 17 residues. Per germline, CDR1 SGHRS and CDR2 YFSETQ. Trimming cost V 4 bases and J 7 bases; bases outside gene matches: 11. This CDR3 is CASSPAGLLAGGNEQFF. The DNA of the CDR3 is TGCGCCAGCAGCCCCGCGGGGTTACTAGCGGGAGGGAATGAGCAGTTCTTC.

In this sample, this clonotype turned up many times. The genes are TRBV7-8 and TRBJ1-3; D uncertain. Trimming removed 4 bases from V and 4 bases from J, with 8 bases in between. The CDR3 has 13 amino acids. Looked up from germline, CDR1 is SGHVS and CDR2 is FQNEAQ. The CDR3 DNA is TGTGCCAGCAGCTCCGGAGGGGGAAACACCATATATTTT. Protein product: CASSSGGGNTIYF. Full variable domain (rest looked up from reference TRBV7-8 and TRBJ1-3): GAGVSQSPRYKVAKRGQDVALRCDPISGHVSLFWYQQALGQGPEFLTYFQNEAQLDKSGLPSDRFFAERPEGSVSTLKIQRTQQEDSAVYLCASSSGGGNTIYFGEGSWLTVV.